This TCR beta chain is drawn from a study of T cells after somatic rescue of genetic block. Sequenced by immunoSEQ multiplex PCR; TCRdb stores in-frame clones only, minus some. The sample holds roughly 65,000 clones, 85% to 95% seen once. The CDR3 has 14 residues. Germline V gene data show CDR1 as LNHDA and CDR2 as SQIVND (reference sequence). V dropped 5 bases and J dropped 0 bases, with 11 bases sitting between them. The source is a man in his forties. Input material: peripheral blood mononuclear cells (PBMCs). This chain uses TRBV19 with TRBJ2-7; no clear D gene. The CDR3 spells CASSSPRHSYEQYF. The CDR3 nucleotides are TGTGCCAGTAGTTCCCCTAGGCACTCCTACGAGCAGTACTTC. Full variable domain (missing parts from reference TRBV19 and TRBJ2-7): DGGITQSPKYLFRKEGQNVTLSCEQNLNHDAMYWYRQDPGQGLRLIYYSQIVNDFQKGDIAEGYSVSREKKESFPLTVTSAQKNPTAFYLCASSSPRHSYEQYFGPGTRLTVT.